These 18 T cell receptor beta chains share one sample of origin, sequenced in a study of blood T cell repertoires in COVID-19. Sequencing used immunoSEQ multiplex PCR; TCRdb keeps in-frame clones, though not all of them. Of about 110,000 clones in the sample, 88% are singletons; the top ten hold 2.4%. Sequenced: peripheral blood. These receptors all come from a human donor in a cohort sampled during active COVID-19.

The V call is TRBV7-6, the J call TRBJ2-7, with D unclear. Between the trimmed V and J ends, which lost 5 bases and 3 bases, there was a span of 11 bases. The V gene's germline CDR1 is SGHVS and CDR2 FNYEAQ. The length of the CDR3 is 13 residues. The CDR3 protein is CASSPSGRYEQYF. The CDR3 DNA is TGTGCCAGCAGCCCTTCTGGGCGCTACGAGCAGTACTTC.

This clone has only a few counts. The rearrangement uses TRBV5-6 and TRBJ2-3; TRBD1 might be the D (6 bases). Trimming took off 4 bases at V and 6 bases at J, with 12 bases between the two ends. From germline, CDR1 is SGHDT and CDR2 YYEEEE. This CDR3 region has 13 residues. The CDR3: CASSTRGADTQYF. The DNA of the CDR3 is TGTGCCAGCAGCACCAGGGGAGCCGATACGCAGTATTTT.

The chain employs TRBV14 and TRBJ1-2, with D maybe TRBD1 (6 bases). The germline V gene encodes CDR1 SGHDN and CDR2 FVKESK. The CDR3 covers 13 residues. V lost 1 base, J lost 10 bases, and 13 bases lay in between. The CDR3 sequence: CASSQVTGWDYTF. CDR3 nucleotide sequence: TGTGCCAGCAGCCAAGTCACAGGGTGGGACTACACCTTC.

The V gene is TRBV18, the J gene TRBJ2-5; TRBD2 is a possible D gene (5 bases). CDR1 and CDR2 (germline): KGHSH, LQKENI. V lost 2 bases, J lost 3 bases, and 13 bases lay in between. CDR3 length: 15 residues. The CDR3 nucleotides are TGTGCCAGCTCACCAAGGCGGACTCTCGAAGAGACCCAGTACTTC. Encoded protein: CASSPRRTLEETQYF.

The rearrangement links TRBV7-9 to TRBJ1-6; D might be TRBD1 (5 bases). The length of the CDR3 is 16 residues. V lost 3 bases and J lost 9, with 18 bases in between. Germline-derived CDR1 and CDR2 are SEHNR and FQNEAQ (reference sequence). CDR3 region: CASSLVSGTGGSPLHF. CDR3 nucleotides: TGTGCCAGCAGCTTGGTCTCTGGAACAGGCGGTTCACCCCTCCACTTT. Looking up the rest from reference TRBV7-9 and TRBJ1-6 gives the full variable domain: DTGVSQNPRHKITKRGQNVTFRCDPISEHNRLYWYRQTLGQGPEFLTYFQNEAQLEKSRLLSDRFSAERPKGSFSTLEIQRTEQGDSAMYLCASSLVSGTGGSPLHFGNGTRLTVT.

This clone was observed a single time. The chain couples TRBV27 to TRBJ1-1; D is ambiguous. V was clipped by 3 bases and J by 4 bases, with 12 bases between them. The CDR3 extends over 14 amino acids. Per the germline V gene, CDR1 is MNHEY and CDR2 is SMNVEV (reference sequence). The CDR3 here is CASSFGVGLTEAFF. Here the CDR3 DNA reads TGTGCCAGCAGTTTCGGAGTAGGTCTCACTGAAGCTTTCTTT.

This clone came up once. The chain combines TRBV5-5 with TRBJ2-5; 8 nucleotides agree with TRBD1. From germline, CDR1 is SGHKS and CDR2 YYEKEE (reference sequence). The CDR3 spans 17 residues. V dropped 4 bases and J dropped 1; count of bases not matched to a gene: 12. The CDR3 protein is CASSEDATGGPQETQYF. The CDR3 DNA follows: TGTGCCAGCAGCGAGGACGCCACAGGGGGTCCCCAAGAGACCCAGTACTTC.

This clone was detected once. The CDR3 coding sequence is TGTGCCAGCAGCGTAGGGCAGGCATTTTCAGATACGCAGTATTTT. Translation gives CASSVGQAFSDTQYF. This chain connects TRBV9 to TRBJ2-3; D unresolved. The germline V and J ends were trimmed by 0 bases and 4 bases, with 12 bases remaining between them. This CDR3 is built from 15 residues. Germline CDR1 and CDR2: SGDLS and YYNGEE.

CDR3 nucleotides: TGCGCCAGCAGCTTGGTCCCAGGGAACGAAGAGACCCAGTACTTC. Residues: CASSLVPGNEETQYF. The chain uses TRBV5-1 and TRBJ2-5; D is possibly TRBD1 (5 bases). The V and J ends lost 0 bases and 3 bases respectively, with 12 bases between them. Germline V gene lookup returns CDR1 SGHRS and CDR2 YFSETQ. The CDR3 spans 15 residues.

This clone has more than one count but fewer than ten. V gene TRBV4-1 combines with J gene TRBJ1-5; D uncertain. CDR1 and CDR2 from the germline V gene are MGHRA and YSYEKL. V dropped 0 bases and J dropped 0 bases, with 18 bases sitting between them. The CDR3 extends over 19 amino acids. CDR3 coding DNA: TGCGCCAGCAGCCAAGATCTCTCAGGCTATTCCGATAGCAATCAGCCCCAGCATTTT. Its protein is CASSQDLSGYSDSNQPQHF.

The chain combines TRBV6-5 with TRBJ2-7, with D perhaps TRBD2 (7 bases). Per the germline V gene, CDR1 is MNHEY and CDR2 is SVGAGI. The CDR3 is 14 residues long. CDR3 nucleotides: TGTGCAATAACCCCGGGGGGCAGTCCCTACGAGCAGTACTTC. Its translation: CAITPGGSPYEQYF.

The chain is built from TRBV19 and TRBJ1-5; D not certain. The CDR3 consists of 14 residues. Trimming shortened V by 3 bases and J by 2 bases, and 8 bases separated the two germline ends. Germline assignment: CDR1 LNHDA and CDR2 SQIVND (reference sequence). In DNA form, the CDR3 reads TGTGCCAGTAGTATCCCCCAGGGCAATCAGCCCCAGCATTTT. This gives the protein CASSIPQGNQPQHF.

The J gene is TRBJ1-1, the V gene TRBV29-1; D is undetermined. The CDR3 sequence is 11 residues long. Germline V gene data show CDR1 as SQVTM and CDR2 as ANQGSEA. Trimming removed 7 bases from V and 1 base from J, with 7 bases in between. CDR3 bases: TGCAGCGGAAGAGAGAACACTGAAGCTTTCTTT. Translating gives CSGRENTEAFF.

This clone appeared once. The chain recombines TRBV15 with TRBJ2-3, with 8 nucleotides matching TRBD2. The germline V gene has CDR1 LNHNV and CDR2 YYDKDF (reference sequence). The CDR3 loop spans 16 amino acids. With V trimmed by 5 bases and J by 4 bases, 11 bases remained unmatched. CDR3 residues: CATSRAGAAGADTQYF. CDR3 in DNA: TGTGCCACCAGCCGGGCTGGGGCAGCGGGGGCAGATACGCAGTATTTT.

The chain couples TRBV6-5 to TRBJ1-5, with 11 bases fitting TRBD1. This CDR3 region has 15 residues. Germline values: CDR1 MNHEY, CDR2 SVGAGI. V shed 5 bases, J shed 4 bases, and the junction held 4 bases outside the gene matches. In DNA, the CDR3 is TGTGCCAGCAGTCCGGGACAGGGGGGAAATCAGCCCCAGCATTTT. Translation: CASSPGQGGNQPQHF.

The rearrangement uses TRBV27 and TRBJ2-2; D ambiguous. Germline CDR1 reads MNHEY; CDR2 reads SMNVEV (reference sequence). V was pared by 6 bases and J by 0 bases, with 5 bases between. The CDR3 is 13 residues long. Written as DNA, the CDR3 is TGTGCCAGCAGGTCTACGAACACCGGGGAGCTGTTTTTT. It is translated as CASRSTNTGELFF.

This rearrangement joins TRBV5-1 to TRBJ2-7; tentative D call: TRBD2 (6 bases). Germline-derived CDR1 and CDR2 are SGHRS and YFSETQ. The CDR3 totals 14 residues. V was pared by 3 bases and J by 0 bases, with 10 bases between. The CDR3 sequence: CASSSSASSYEQYF. CDR3 in DNA: TGCGCCAGCAGCTCTAGCGCCAGCTCCTACGAGCAGTACTTC.

The V gene is TRBV9, the J gene TRBJ2-7; weak D call: TRBD2 (6 bases). Trimming left V 4 bases short and J 5 bases short, with 22 bases between. CDR1 SGDLS and CDR2 YYNGEE come from the germline V gene. The CDR3 contains 16 residues. The CDR3 here is CASSSRVSGRSNEQYF. The CDR3 DNA sequence: TGTGCCAGCAGCTCCCGAGTGTCCGGGAGAAGTAACGAGCAGTACTTC.